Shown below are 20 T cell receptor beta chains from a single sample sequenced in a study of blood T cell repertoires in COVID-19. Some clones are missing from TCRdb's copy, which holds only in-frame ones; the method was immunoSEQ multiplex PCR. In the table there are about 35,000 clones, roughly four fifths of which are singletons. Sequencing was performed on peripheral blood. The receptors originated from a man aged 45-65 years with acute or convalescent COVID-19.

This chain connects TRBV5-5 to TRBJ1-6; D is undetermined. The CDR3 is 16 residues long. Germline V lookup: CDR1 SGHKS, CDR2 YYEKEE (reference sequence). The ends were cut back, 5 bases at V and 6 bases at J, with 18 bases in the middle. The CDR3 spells CASSPGLETPNSPLHF. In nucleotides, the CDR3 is TGTGCCAGCAGTCCTGGGCTCGAAACACCTAATTCACCCCTCCACTTT.

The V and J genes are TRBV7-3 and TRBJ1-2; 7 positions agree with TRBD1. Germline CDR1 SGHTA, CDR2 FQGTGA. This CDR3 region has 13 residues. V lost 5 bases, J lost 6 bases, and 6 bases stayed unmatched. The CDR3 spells CASSATGLDGYTF. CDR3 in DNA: TGTGCCAGCAGCGCGACAGGGCTTGATGGCTACACCTTC. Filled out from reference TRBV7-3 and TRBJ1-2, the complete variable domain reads GAGVSQTPSNKVTEKGKYVELRCDPISGHTALYWYRQSLGQGPEFLIYFQGTGAADDSGLPNDRFFAVRPEGSVSTLKIQRTERGDSAVYLCASSATGLDGYTFGSGTRLTVV.

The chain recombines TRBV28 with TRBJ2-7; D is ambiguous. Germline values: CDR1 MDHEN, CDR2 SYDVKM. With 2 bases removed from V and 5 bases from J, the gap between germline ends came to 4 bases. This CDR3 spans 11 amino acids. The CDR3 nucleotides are TGTGCCAGCAGTTTAGAGAACGAGCAGTACTTC. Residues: CASSLENEQYF.

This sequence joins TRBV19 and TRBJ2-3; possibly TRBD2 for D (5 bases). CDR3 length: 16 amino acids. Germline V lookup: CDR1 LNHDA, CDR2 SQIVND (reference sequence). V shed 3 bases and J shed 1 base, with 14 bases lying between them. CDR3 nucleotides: TGTGCCAGTAGTATCCTCTCCCCCGGGGGCACAGATACGCAGTATTTT. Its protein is CASSILSPGGTDTQYF.

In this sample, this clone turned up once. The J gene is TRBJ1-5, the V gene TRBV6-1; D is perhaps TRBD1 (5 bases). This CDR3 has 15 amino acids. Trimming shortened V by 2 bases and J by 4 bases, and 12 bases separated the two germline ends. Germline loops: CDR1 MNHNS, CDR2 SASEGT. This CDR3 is CASSEIGDFNQPQHF. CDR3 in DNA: TGTGCCAGCAGTGAAATTGGGGACTTTAATCAGCCCCAGCATTTT.

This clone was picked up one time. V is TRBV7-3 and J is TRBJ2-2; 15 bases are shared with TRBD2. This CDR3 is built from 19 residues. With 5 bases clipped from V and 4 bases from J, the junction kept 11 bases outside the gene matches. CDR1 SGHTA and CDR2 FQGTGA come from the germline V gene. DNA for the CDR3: TGTGCCAGCAGCCTCCGGACTAGCGGGAGGGCCGGCTTCACCGGGGAGCTGTTTTTT. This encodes CASSLRTSGRAGFTGELFF.

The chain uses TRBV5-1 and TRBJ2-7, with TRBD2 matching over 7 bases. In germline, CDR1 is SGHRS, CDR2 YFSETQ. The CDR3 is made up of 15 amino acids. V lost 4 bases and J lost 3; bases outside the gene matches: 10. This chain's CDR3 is CASSPWRSGNYEQYF. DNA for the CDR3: TGCGCCAGCAGCCCCTGGAGGAGCGGGAACTACGAGCAGTACTTC.

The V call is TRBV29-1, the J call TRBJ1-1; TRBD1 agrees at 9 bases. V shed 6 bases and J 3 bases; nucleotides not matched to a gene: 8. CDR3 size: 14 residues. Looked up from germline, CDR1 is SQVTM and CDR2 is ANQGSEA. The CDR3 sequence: CSVQQGAAYTEAFF. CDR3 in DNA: TGCAGCGTGCAACAGGGGGCCGCGTACACTGAAGCTTTCTTT.

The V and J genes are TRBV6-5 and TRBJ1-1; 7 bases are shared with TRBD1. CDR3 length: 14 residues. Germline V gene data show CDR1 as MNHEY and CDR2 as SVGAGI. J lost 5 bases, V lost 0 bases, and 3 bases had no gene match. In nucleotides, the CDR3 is TGTGCCAGCAGTTACTCACAGGGGAAGACTGAAGCTTTCTTT. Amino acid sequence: CASSYSQGKTEAFF.

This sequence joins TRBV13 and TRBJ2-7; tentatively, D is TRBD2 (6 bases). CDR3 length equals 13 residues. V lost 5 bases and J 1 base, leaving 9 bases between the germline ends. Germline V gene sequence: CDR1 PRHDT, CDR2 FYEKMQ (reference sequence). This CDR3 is CASSRDSSYEQYF. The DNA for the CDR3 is TGTGCCAGCAGCCGGGACTCGTCCTACGAGCAGTACTTC.

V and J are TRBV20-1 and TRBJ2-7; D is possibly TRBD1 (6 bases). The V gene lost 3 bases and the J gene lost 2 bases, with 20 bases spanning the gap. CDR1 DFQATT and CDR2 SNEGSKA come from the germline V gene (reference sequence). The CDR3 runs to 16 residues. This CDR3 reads CSASRAQGGATYEQYF. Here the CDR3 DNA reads TGCAGTGCTAGTAGGGCACAGGGTGGGGCAACCTACGAGCAGTACTTC.

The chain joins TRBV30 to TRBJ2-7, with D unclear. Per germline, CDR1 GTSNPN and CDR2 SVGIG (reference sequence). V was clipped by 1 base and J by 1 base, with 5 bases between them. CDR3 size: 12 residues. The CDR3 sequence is CAWSAPSYEQYF. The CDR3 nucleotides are TGTGCCTGGAGTGCCCCTTCCTACGAGCAGTACTTC.

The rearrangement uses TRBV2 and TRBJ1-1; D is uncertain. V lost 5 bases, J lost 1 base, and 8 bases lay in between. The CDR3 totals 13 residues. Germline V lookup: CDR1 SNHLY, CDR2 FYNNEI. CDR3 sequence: CASSSDTNTEAFF. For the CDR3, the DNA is TGTGCCAGCAGTTCTGACACGAACACTGAAGCTTTCTTT.

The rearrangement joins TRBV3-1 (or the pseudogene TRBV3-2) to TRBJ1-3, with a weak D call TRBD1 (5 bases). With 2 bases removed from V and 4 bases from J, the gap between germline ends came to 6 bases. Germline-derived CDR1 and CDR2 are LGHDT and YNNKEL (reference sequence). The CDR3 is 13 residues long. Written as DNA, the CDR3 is TGTGCCAGCAGCCAAAACAGGGGAAACACCATATATTTT. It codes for CASSQNRGNTIYF.

Here the CDR3 DNA reads TGCGCCAGCAGCTCCACAGGGGATAATTCACCCCTCCACTTT. Protein product: CASSSTGDNSPLHF. V is TRBV5-1 and J is TRBJ1-6; 7 nucleotides line up with TRBD1. Germline CDR1 reads SGHRS; CDR2 reads YFSETQ. V lost 3 bases to trimming and J lost 5 bases; unmatched junction nucleotides: 2. This CDR3 is 14 amino acids long. The whole variable domain, remainder taken from reference TRBV5-1 and TRBJ1-6, is KAGVTQTPRYLIKTRGQQVTLSCSPISGHRSVSWYQQTPGQGLQFLFEYFSETQRNKGNFPGRFSGRQFSNSRSEMNVSTLELGDSALYLCASSSTGDNSPLHFGNGTRLTVT.

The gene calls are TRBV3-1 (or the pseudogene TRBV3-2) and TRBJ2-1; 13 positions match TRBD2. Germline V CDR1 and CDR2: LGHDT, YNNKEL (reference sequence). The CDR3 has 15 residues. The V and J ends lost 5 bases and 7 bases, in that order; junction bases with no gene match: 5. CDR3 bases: TGTGCCAGCAGCTCGGGACTAGCGGGACCGAATGAGCAGTTCTTC. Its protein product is CASSSGLAGPNEQFF.

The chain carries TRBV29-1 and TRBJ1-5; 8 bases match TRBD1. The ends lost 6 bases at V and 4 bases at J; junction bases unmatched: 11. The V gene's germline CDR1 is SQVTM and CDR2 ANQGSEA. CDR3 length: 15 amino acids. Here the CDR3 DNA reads TGCAGCGTATCTAACCGGACAGGGAAGAATCAGCCCCAGCATTTT. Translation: CSVSNRTGKNQPQHF.

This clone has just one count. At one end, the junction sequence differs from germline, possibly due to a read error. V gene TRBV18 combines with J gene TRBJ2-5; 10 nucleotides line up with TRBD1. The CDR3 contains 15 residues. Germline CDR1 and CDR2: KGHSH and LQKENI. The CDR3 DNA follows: TGTGCCAGCCCACCTCCGGACAGGGGGTCGGGGACCCAGTACTTC. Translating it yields CASPPPDRGSGTQYF.

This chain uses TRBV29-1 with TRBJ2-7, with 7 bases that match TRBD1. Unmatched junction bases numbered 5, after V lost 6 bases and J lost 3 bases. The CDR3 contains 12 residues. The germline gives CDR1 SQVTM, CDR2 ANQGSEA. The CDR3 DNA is TGCAGCGTCACCGGGACAGTCTACGAGCAGTACTTC. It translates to CSVTGTVYEQYF.

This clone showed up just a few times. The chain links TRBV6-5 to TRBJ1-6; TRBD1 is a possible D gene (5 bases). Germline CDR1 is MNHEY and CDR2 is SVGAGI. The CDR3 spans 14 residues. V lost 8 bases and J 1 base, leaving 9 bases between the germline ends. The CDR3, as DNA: TGTGCCAGCGTCGCAGGGTCCTATAATTCACCCCTCCACTTT. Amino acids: CASVAGSYNSPLHF.